The TCR beta chain under discussion was sequenced for a study of T cells in Graves' hyperthyroidism and ophthalmopathy. The study's findings and limits: Onset of ophthalmopathy came a median approximately 6.5 months after the model predicted it. Appearing also in blood were most of the thyroid clonotypes expanded above 0.001. Using 13 V-J features, a model discriminated ophthalmopathy from stable hyperthyroidism.

RNA transcripts served as the template for amplifying TCR beta CDR3 regions. TCR CDR3 underwent first-round RT-PCR with the HTBI primer set. Using its own MiXCR run on the multiplex PCR reads, TCRdb lists one record per CDR3 protein. The sample includes a few hundred thousand distinct CDR3 sequences, just over 45% of them seen just once. This CDR3 is built from 12 residues. Germline CDR1 is SGHTA and CDR2 is FQGNSA. Deletions cut 7 bases from V and 1 base from J, with 6 bases between. Lactation, pregnancy, other autoimmune disease or uncontrolled infection excluded patients. This clonotype was recorded once. Its specificity is not known.

The chain employs TRBV7-2 and TRBJ2-3; D remains unclear. Sequenced: peripheral blood or thyroid tissue (not recorded which). The TCR was taken from an adult woman with Graves' disease, either hyperthyroidism or ophthalmopathy (not recorded which). CDR3 DNA: TGTGCCAGCAACCCGGGCACAGATACGCAGTATTTT. Translating gives CASNPGTDTQYF.